One sample yielded the 15 T cell receptor beta chains listed below, sequenced in a study of blood T cell repertoires in COVID-19. The method was immunoSEQ multiplex PCR; TCRdb's version includes in-frame clones alone and lacks a portion of them. The sample comprises about 140,000 clones, over 60% of which are singletons, and approximately 9% rests with the top ten. The sample consisted of peripheral blood. The receptors were sampled from a woman in her fifties or sixties with active or convalescent COVID-19.

A few counts support this clone. The chain combines TRBV5-8 with TRBJ2-7; TRBD1 matches at 7 bases. Trimming cost V 0 bases and J 3 bases; bases outside gene matches: 6. The CDR3 runs to 15 residues. Germline V gives CDR1 SGHTS, CDR2 YDEGEE. The CDR3 DNA sequence: TGTGCCAGCAGCTTGGCCCGGACAGGACACTACGAGCAGTACTTC. Its protein product is CASSLARTGHYEQYF.

J is TRBJ1-6 and V is TRBV30; no clear D. Trimming removed 2 bases at V and 10 bases at J, with 12 bases between. The CDR3 loop spans 13 amino acids. Germline CDR1 reads GTSNPN; CDR2 reads SVGIG (reference sequence). CDR3 DNA sequence: TGTGCCTGGAGTCCCCGCTTACGGTCACCCCTCCACTTT. Translation: CAWSPRLRSPLHF. The whole variable domain, filled in from reference TRBV30 and TRBJ1-6, reads SQTIHQWPATLVQPVGSPLSLECTVEGTSNPNLYWYRQAAGRGLQLLFYSVGIGQISSEVPQNLSASRPQDRQFILSSKKLLLSDSGFYLCAWSPRLRSPLHFGNGTRLTVT.

This chain links TRBV5-8 with TRBJ2-5, with 15 nucleotides matching TRBD2. The germline gives CDR1 SGHTS, CDR2 YDEGEE. CDR3 length: 17 residues. The V and J ends lost 4 bases and 5 bases, in that order; junction bases with no gene match: 9. DNA of the CDR3: TGTGCCAGCAGCATAGGGACTAGCGGGAGGTCCTCTGAGACCCAGTACTTC. This sequence encodes CASSIGTSGRSSETQYF.

This clone was observed a single time. V usage is TRBV18 and J usage is TRBJ2-1, with TRBD2 identical over 9 bases. CDR3 length equals 17 residues. V lost 3 bases to trimming and J lost 6 bases; unmatched junction nucleotides: 12. From germline, CDR1 is KGHSH and CDR2 LQKENI. Here the CDR3 DNA reads TGTGCCAGCTCACCCCGGGGGACTAGCACGTCAGGCAATGAGCAGTTCTTC. Residues: CASSPRGTSTSGNEQFF.

The genes are TRBV28 and TRBJ2-3; 14 nucleotides align to TRBD2. Germline CDR1 MDHEN, CDR2 SYDVKM. The V gene end was trimmed by 3 bases and the J gene end by 4 bases; junction bases not matched to a gene: 0. The CDR3 sequence is 15 residues long. DNA for the CDR3: TGTGCCAGCAGTTTGACTAGCGGGAGGGCAGATACGCAGTATTTT. Translating gives CASSLTSGRADTQYF.

The rearrangement uses TRBV2 and TRBJ1-1, with D tentatively TRBD1 (6 bases). CDR3 length equals 14 residues. With 6 bases removed from V and 5 bases from J, the gap between germline ends came to 16 bases. Germline V gene lookup returns CDR1 SNHLY and CDR2 FYNNEI. CDR3 DNA: TGTGCCAGCAGCCGACAGGCCAGAGGGACTGAAGCTTTCTTT. It is translated as CASSRQARGTEAFF.

This clone was counted only a few times. The chain uses TRBV24-1 and TRBJ2-5; the match to TRBD2 covers 8 bases. In germline, CDR1 is KGHDR, CDR2 SFDVKD. V was pared by 4 bases and J by 1 base, with 7 bases of the junction left unmatched. The CDR3 covers 16 residues. DNA for the CDR3: TGTGCCACCAGTGACCCGACCCTAGCGGGCCAAGAGACCCAGTACTTC. Encoded protein: CATSDPTLAGQETQYF.

This chain uses TRBV2 with TRBJ2-1; 11 nucleotides line up with TRBD2. V shed 6 bases, J shed 0 bases, and the junction held 7 bases outside the gene matches. Germline CDR1 is SNHLY and CDR2 is FYNNEI. The CDR3 sequence is 17 residues long. The CDR3 bases are TGTGCCAGCAGGGCGGCGACTAGCGGGACCTCCTACAATGAGCAGTTCTTC. This encodes CASRAATSGTSYNEQFF. The full variable domain, rest sourced from reference TRBV2 and TRBJ2-1, is EPEVTQTPSHQVTQMGQEVILRCVPISNHLYFYWYRQILGQKVEFLVSFYNNEISEKSEIFDDQFSVERPDGSNFTLKIRSTKLEDSAMYFCASRAATSGTSYNEQFFGPGTRLTVL.

J is TRBJ2-1 and V is TRBV29-1; 10 positions match TRBD2. This CDR3 spans 13 amino acids. The J segment lost 6 bases and the V segment lost 6 bases, leaving 5 bases of the junction unmatched. CDR1 and CDR2 from the germline V gene are SQVTM and ANQGSEA. The CDR3: CSVASGSFNEQFF. DNA of the CDR3: TGCAGCGTAGCTAGCGGGAGTTTCAATGAGCAGTTCTTC.

The genes are TRBV7-9 and TRBJ1-3, with 7 bases identical to TRBD1. The CDR3 has 15 amino acids. Germline CDR1 reads SEHNR; CDR2 reads FQNEAQ (reference sequence). Trimming took 5 bases from V and 4 from J; bases not matched to a gene: 8. The CDR3 region is CASSRGQSSGNTIYF. CDR3 coding DNA: TGTGCCAGCAGCCGGGGACAGAGCTCCGGAAACACCATATATTTT.

Points on this clone: The same CDR3 is also encoded by other DNA sequences in this sample. The chain combines TRBV20-1 with TRBJ2-5; the D is unclear. The CDR3 consists of 10 residues. V was shortened by 4 bases and J by 2 bases, with 2 bases between the two germline ends. Per the germline V gene, CDR1 is DFQATT and CDR2 is SNEGSKA (reference sequence). The CDR3 loop reads CSATQETQYF. The CDR3, as DNA: TGCAGTGCTACTCAAGAGACCCAGTACTTC.

The chain couples TRBV7-3 to TRBJ1-1; 8 bases line up with TRBD1. The CDR3 length is 14 residues. CDR1 is SGHTA, CDR2 FQGTGA, per germline. Trimming cost V 5 bases and J 5 bases; bases outside gene matches: 7. The CDR3 region is CASSLQGVRTEAFF. In DNA form, the CDR3 reads TGTGCCAGCAGCCTACAGGGGGTAAGAACTGAAGCTTTCTTT.

This clone was observed once. The chain joins TRBV28 to TRBJ1-1; no clear D gene. The V end was cut by 3 bases, the J end by 8 bases, with 16 bases between. The CDR3 loop spans 14 amino acids. Per the germline V gene, CDR1 is MDHEN and CDR2 is SYDVKM. This CDR3 reads CASSFPTAGREAFF. The DNA for the CDR3 is TGTGCCAGCAGTTTTCCCACCGCCGGGAGAGAAGCTTTCTTT. Based on the CDR3 plus reference TRBV28 and TRBJ1-1, the full variable domain is DVKVTQSSRYLVKRTGEKVFLECVQDMDHENMFWYRQDPGLGLRLIYFSYDVKMKEKGDIPEGYSVSREKKERFSLILESASTNQTSMYLCASSFPTAGREAFFGQGTRLTVV.

This chain joins TRBV11-1 and TRBJ2-7; 9 bases are shared with TRBD2. Germline CDR1 and CDR2: SGHAT and FQDESV (reference sequence). The CDR3 covers 15 residues. J gave up 1 base and V 1 base, and 2 bases lay outside the gene matches. In DNA, the CDR3 is TGTGCCAGCAGCTTAGATCTAGCGGGATCCTACGAGCAGTACTTC. Translated: CASSLDLAGSYEQYF.

V is TRBV6-2 or TRBV6-3 and J is TRBJ1-2; tentatively, D is TRBD1 (5 bases). Trimming removed 1 base from V and 6 bases from J, with 9 bases in between. Germline V gives CDR1 MNHEY, CDR2 SVGEGT. This CDR3 comprises 13 residues. This CDR3 is CASSYLTDNGYTF. CDR3 sequence (DNA): TGTGCCAGCAGTTACTTGACAGACAATGGCTACACCTTC.